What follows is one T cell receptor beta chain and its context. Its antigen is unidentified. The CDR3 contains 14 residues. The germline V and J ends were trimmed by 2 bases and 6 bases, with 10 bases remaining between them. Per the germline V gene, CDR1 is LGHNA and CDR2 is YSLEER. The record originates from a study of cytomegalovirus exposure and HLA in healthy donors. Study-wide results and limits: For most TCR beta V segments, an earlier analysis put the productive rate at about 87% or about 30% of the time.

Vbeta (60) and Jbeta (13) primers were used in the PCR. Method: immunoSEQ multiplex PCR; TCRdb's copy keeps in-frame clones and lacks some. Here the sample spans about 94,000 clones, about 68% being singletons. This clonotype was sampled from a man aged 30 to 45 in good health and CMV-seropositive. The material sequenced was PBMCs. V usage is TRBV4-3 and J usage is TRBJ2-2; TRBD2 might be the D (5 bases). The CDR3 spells CASSQTGLAGELFF. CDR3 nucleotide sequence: TGCGCCAGCAGCCAAACGGGGTTGGCCGGGGAGCTGTTTTTT.